The 7 T cell receptor beta chains presented below share a single source sample, sequenced in a study of T cell responses to AZD1222 COVID-19 vaccine. Clones were read by immunoSEQ multiplex PCR, and TCRdb kept only the in-frame ones, dropping some. The table has approximately 100,000 clones, around nine tenths seen once. Sequenced here: peripheral blood, sampled on day 0 of AZD1222 vaccination. These receptors came from an adult in good health.

This chain joins TRBV5-1 and TRBJ2-7; TRBD2 matches at 13 bases. CDR1 SGHRS and CDR2 YFSETQ come from the germline V gene. This CDR3 has 15 amino acids. Trimming removed 4 bases from V and 4 bases from J; junction bases left unmatched: 5. The CDR3 spells CASSLGLAGVYEQYF. DNA for the CDR3: TGCGCCAGCAGCCTAGGACTAGCGGGAGTTTACGAGCAGTACTTC. The full variable domain, its missing parts supplied by reference TRBV5-1 and TRBJ2-7, is KAGVTQTPRYLIKTRGQQVTLSCSPISGHRSVSWYQQTPGQGLQFLFEYFSETQRNKGNFPGRFSGRQFSNSRSEMNVSTLELGDSALYLCASSLGLAGVYEQYFGPGTRLTVT.

Turning to this clone: This same CDR3 is encoded by further DNA sequences in the sample. V is TRBV6-2 or TRBV6-3 and J is TRBJ2-7; TRBD2 matches at 12 bases. Germline-derived CDR1 and CDR2 are MNHEY and SVGEGT. The CDR3 spans 16 residues. V was clipped by 0 bases and J by 2 bases; unmatched bases: 2. The CDR3 spells CASSYSTSGSPYEQYF. CDR3 sequence (DNA): TGTGCCAGCAGTTACTCGACTAGCGGGAGCCCCTACGAGCAGTACTTC.

This sequence joins TRBV25-1 and TRBJ2-1; possibly TRBD2 for D (6 bases). Per germline, CDR1 MGHDK and CDR2 SYGVNS. The CDR3 is 17 residues long. V gave up 5 bases and J gave up 4 bases, with 21 bases separating them. CDR3 in amino acids: CASSYSSGTPPYNEQFF. DNA of the CDR3: TGTGCCAGCAGTTACTCCTCCGGGACTCCACCTTACAATGAGCAGTTCTTC.

V usage is TRBV7-9 and J usage is TRBJ2-1; the match to TRBD2 covers 7 bases. J lost 7 bases, V lost 8 bases, and 14 bases had no gene match. From germline, CDR1 is SEHNR and CDR2 FQNEAQ (reference sequence). The CDR3 is 15 residues long. The CDR3, as DNA: TGTGCCAGCTCGGAGGAGGGCGGGAGCGATAATGAGCAGTTCTTC. It codes for CASSEEGGSDNEQFF.

This clone appeared a single time. The V gene is TRBV5-1, the J gene TRBJ2-2; TRBD1 is a possible D gene (5 bases). Trimming pared 1 base from V and 1 base from J, leaving 8 bases between. The germline CDR1 and CDR2 sequences are SGHRS and YFSETQ. This CDR3 has 15 amino acids. This CDR3 reads CASSLLQENTGELFF. Written as DNA, the CDR3 is TGCGCCAGCAGCTTGTTACAGGAGAACACCGGGGAGCTGTTTTTT.

The chain has TRBV19 and TRBJ2-7; perhaps D is TRBD1 or TRBD2 (7 bases each). Germline V gene lookup returns CDR1 LNHDA and CDR2 SQIVND (reference sequence). The CDR3 loop spans 15 amino acids. V was trimmed by 5 bases and J by 3 bases, leaving 17 bases between them. CDR3 DNA sequence: TGTGCCAGTAGTGTTTCAGGGGGAGGGGACTACGAGCAGTACTTC. This encodes CASSVSGGGDYEQYF.

The V call is TRBV24-1, the J call TRBJ1-2; D is perhaps TRBD1 (6 bases). V shed 9 bases and J shed 4 bases, with 17 bases lying between them. This CDR3 is built from 14 residues. Germline lookup yields CDR1 KGHDR and CDR2 SFDVKD. CDR3 protein: CATSNRESSYGYTF. In nucleotides, the CDR3 is TGTGCCACCTCAAACAGGGAGTCGTCCTATGGCTACACCTTC.